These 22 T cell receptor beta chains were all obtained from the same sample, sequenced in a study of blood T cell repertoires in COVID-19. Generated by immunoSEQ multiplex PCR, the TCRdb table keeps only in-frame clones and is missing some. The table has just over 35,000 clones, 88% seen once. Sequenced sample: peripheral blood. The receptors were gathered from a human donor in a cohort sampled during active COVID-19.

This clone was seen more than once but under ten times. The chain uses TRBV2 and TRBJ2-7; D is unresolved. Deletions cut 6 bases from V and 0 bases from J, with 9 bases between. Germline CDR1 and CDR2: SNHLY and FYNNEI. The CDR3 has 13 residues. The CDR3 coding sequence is TGTGCCAGCAGCCTAAGCCCCTCCTACGAGCAGTACTTC. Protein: CASSLSPSYEQYF. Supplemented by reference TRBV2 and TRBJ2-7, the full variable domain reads EPEVTQTPSHQVTQMGQEVILRCVPISNHLYFYWYRQILGQKVEFLVSFYNNEISEKSEIFDDQFSVERPDGSNFTLKIRSTKLEDSAMYFCASSLSPSYEQYFGPGTRLTVT.

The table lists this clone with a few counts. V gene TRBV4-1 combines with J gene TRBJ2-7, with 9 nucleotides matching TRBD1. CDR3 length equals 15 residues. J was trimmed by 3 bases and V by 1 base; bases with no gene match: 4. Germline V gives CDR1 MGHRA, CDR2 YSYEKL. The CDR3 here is CASSQVGDRDYEQYF. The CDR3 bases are TGCGCCAGCAGCCAAGTAGGGGACAGGGACTACGAGCAGTACTTC.

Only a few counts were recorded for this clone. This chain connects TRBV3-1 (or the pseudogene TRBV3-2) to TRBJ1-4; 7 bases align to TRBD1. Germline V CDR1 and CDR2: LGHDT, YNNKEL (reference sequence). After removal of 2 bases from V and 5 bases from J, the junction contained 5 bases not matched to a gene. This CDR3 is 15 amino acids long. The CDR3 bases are TGTGCCAGCAGCCAACAGACAGGGCCCAATGAAAAACTGTTTTTT. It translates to CASSQQTGPNEKLFF.

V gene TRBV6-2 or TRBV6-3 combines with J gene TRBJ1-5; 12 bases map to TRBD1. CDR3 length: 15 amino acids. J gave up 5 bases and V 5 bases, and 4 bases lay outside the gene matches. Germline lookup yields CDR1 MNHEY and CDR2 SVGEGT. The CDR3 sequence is CASSDGTGGYQPQHF. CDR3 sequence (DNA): TGTGCCAGCAGTGACGGGACAGGGGGCTATCAGCCCCAGCATTTT.

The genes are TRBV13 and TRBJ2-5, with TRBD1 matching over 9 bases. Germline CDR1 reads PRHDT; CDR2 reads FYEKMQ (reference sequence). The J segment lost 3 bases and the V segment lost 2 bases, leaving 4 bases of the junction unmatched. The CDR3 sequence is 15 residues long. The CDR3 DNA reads TGTGCCAGCAGCTTACCACAGGGGGCAAAAGAGACCCAGTACTTC. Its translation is CASSLPQGAKETQYF. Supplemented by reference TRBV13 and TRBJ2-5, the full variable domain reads AAGVIQSPRHLIKEKRETATLKCYPIPRHDTVYWYQQGPGQDPQFLISFYEKMQSDKGSIPDRFSAQQFSDYHSELNMSSLELGDSALYFCASSLPQGAKETQYFGPGTRLLVL.

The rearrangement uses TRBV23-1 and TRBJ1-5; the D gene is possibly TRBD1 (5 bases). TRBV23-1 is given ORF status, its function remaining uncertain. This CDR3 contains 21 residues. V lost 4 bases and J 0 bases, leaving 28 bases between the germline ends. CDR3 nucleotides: TGCGCCAGCAGTCTGGTATTGGACACGCAAGAGCGATGCGATAGCAATCAGCCCCAGCATTTT. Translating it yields CASSLVLDTQERCDSNQPQHF.

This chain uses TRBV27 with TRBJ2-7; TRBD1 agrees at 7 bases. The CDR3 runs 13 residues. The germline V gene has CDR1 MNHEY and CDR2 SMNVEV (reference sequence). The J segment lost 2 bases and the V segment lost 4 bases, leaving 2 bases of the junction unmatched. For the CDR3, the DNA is TGTGCCAGCAGTTCAAGGGGGCCCTACGAGCAGTACTTC. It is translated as CASSSRGPYEQYF.

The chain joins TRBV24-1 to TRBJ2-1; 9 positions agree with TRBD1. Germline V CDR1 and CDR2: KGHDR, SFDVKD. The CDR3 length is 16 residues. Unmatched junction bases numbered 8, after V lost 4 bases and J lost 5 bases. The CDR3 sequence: CATSETGQGPHNEQFF. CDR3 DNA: TGTGCCACCAGTGAAACGGGACAGGGTCCCCACAATGAGCAGTTCTTC.

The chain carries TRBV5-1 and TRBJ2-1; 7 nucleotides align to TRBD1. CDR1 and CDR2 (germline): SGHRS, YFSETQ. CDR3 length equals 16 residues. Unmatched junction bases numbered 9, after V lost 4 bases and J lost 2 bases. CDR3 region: CASSRIQGSTYNEQFF. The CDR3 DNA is TGCGCCAGCAGCAGAATACAGGGGTCCACCTACAATGAGCAGTTCTTC.

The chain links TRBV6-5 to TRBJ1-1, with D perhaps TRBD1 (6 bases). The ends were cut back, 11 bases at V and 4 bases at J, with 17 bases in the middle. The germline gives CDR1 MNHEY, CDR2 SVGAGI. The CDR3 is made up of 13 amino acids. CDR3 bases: TGTGCCCACGCCGGGGGGCTCGGCACTGAAGCTTTCTTT. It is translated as CAHAGGLGTEAFF.

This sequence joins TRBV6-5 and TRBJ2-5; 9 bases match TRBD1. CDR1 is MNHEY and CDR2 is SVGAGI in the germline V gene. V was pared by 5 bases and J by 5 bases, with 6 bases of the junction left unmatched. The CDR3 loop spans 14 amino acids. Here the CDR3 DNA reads TGTGCCAGCAGTCTACAGGGGGCGGGGGAGACCCAGTACTTC. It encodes CASSLQGAGETQYF.

The CDR3 loop is CASSRTVNYGYTF. DNA for the CDR3: TGTGCCAGCAGCCGGACAGTAAACTATGGCTACACCTTC. The chain joins TRBV5-5 to TRBJ1-2; perhaps TRBD1 as D (6 bases). The CDR3 contains 13 residues. The germline gives CDR1 SGHKS, CDR2 YYEKEE (reference sequence). Trimming shortened V by 4 bases and J by 2 bases, and 9 bases separated the two germline ends.

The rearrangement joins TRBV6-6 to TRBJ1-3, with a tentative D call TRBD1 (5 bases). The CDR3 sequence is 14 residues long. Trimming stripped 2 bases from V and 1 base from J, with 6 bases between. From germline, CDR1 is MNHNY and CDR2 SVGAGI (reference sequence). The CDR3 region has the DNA TGTGCCAGCAGTTACGGACAATCTGGAAACACCATATATTTT. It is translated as CASSYGQSGNTIYF.

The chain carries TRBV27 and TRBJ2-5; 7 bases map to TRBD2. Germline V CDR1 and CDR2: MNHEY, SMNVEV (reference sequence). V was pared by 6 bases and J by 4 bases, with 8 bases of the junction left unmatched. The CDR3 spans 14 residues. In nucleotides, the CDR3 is TGTGCCAGCAGCGAGCGGGGCCCCCCAGAGACCCAGTACTTC. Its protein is CASSERGPPETQYF.

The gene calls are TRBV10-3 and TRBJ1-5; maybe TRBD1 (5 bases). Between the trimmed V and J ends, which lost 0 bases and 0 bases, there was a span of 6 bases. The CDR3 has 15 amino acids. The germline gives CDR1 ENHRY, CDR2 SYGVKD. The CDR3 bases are TGTGCCATCAGTGAGTCGGGGCATAGCAATCAGCCCCAGCATTTT. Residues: CAISESGHSNQPQHF.

The CDR3 bases are TGCGCCAGCAGGCACCCCTGGGACAAGACCTATAGCAATCAGCCCCAGCATTTT. It encodes CASRHPWDKTYSNQPQHF. The J gene is TRBJ1-5, the V gene TRBV10-2; D may be TRBD1 (6 bases). This CDR3 spans 18 amino acids. Germline lookup yields CDR1 WSHSY and CDR2 SAAADI. V dropped 6 bases and J dropped 0 bases, with 21 bases sitting between them.

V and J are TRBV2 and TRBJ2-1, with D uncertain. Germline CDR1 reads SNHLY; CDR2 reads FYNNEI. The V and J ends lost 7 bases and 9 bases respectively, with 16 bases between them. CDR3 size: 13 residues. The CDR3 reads CASTLVVPGEQFF. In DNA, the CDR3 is TGTGCCAGCACCCTCGTCGTGCCCGGTGAGCAGTTCTTC.

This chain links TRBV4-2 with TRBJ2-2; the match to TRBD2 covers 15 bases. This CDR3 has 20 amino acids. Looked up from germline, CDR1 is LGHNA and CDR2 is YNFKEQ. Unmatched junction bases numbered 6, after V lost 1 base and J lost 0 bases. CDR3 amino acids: CASSQGVGLAGGSNTGELFF. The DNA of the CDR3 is TGTGCCAGCAGCCAAGGAGTGGGACTAGCGGGGGGCTCGAACACCGGGGAGCTGTTTTTT.

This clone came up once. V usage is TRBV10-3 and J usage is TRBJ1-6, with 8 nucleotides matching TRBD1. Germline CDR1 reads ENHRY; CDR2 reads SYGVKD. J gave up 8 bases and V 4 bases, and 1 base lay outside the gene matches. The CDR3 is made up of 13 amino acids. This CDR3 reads CAISAGGDSPLHF. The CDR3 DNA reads TGTGCCATCAGTGCAGGGGGCGATTCACCCCTCCACTTT.

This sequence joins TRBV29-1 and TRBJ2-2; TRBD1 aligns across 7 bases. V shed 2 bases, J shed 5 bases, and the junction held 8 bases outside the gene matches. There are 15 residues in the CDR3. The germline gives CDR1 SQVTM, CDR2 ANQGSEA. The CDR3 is CSVESGTATTGELFF. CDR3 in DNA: TGCAGCGTTGAATCGGGGACAGCCACGACCGGGGAGCTGTTTTTT.

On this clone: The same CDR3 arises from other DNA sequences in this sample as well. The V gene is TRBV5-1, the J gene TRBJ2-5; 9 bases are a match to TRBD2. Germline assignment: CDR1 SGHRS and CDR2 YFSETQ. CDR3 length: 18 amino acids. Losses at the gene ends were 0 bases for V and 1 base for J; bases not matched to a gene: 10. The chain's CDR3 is CASSLANSGGPAQETQYF. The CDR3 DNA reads TGCGCCAGCAGCTTGGCCAATAGCGGGGGTCCCGCCCAAGAGACCCAGTACTTC.

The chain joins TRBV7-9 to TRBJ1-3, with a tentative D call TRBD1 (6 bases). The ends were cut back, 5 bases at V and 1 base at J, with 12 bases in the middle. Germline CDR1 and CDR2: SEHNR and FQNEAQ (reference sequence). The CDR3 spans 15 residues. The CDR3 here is CASSRNTGSGNTIYF. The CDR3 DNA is TGTGCCAGCAGCCGAAACACAGGGTCTGGAAACACCATATATTTT.